The rows below give T cell receptor beta chains drawn from one sample of a study of cytotoxic CD8 clonotypes in ibrutinib-treated CLL. The data were produced by immunoSEQ multiplex PCR, yet TCRdb's version contains in-frame clones alone and is incomplete. The data show 250,000 or so clones, with around three quarters seen just once and roughly 14% held by the top ten. Here the sequenced sample was PBMCs, taken after 24 months of ibrutinib treatment. The source of these receptors is a human donor with chronic lymphocytic leukemia. The CDR3 runs from the conserved cysteine through the conserved F or W. D genes are given only for firm matches. Size tells how often a clone was seen (once, few, many) or the class of an expanded clone, and some rows leave it out.

v_call	j_call	d_call	clone_size	cdr3_nt	cdr3_aa
TRBV5-4	TRBJ2-7	TRBD2	few	TGTGCCAGCAGCTTGTGGGGGGGGAGCGCCCCGTCCTTC	CASSLWGGSAPSF
TRBV9	TRBJ2-7	TRBD2	.	TGTGCCAGCAGCCCACGTCGGGGGGAAATCCACGAGCAGTACTTC	CASSPRRGEIHEQYF
TRBV5-1	TRBJ1-1	.	.	TGCGCCAGCAGCTCAAGCCCCGGGGGGACGAACACTGAAGCTTTCTTT	CASSSSPGGTNTEAFF
TRBV6-5	TRBJ2-7	.	.	TGTGCCAGCAGTTACTCGGTTACGGGGGCGTCCTACGAGCAGTACTTC	CASSYSVTGASYEQYF
TRBV28	TRBJ2-1	.	.	TGTGCCAGCGGTCGAGCGTCTGGGATCCATGAGCAGTTCTTC	CASGRASGIHEQFF
TRBV6-5	TRBJ2-2	.	.	TGTGCCAGCAGCCCAGGACCCACCGGGGAGCTGTTTTTT	CASSPGPTGELFF
TRBV19	TRBJ1-5	.	.	TGTGCCAGTAGTTTTCAGGGGCCCAATCAGCCCCAGCATTTT	CASSFQGPNQPQHF
TRBV29-1	TRBJ1-2	.	few	TGCAGCATTCTCGACTCCAACTATGGCTACACCTTC	CSILDSNYGYTF
TRBV5-1	TRBJ2-5	.	few	TGCGCCAGCAGCTTGCTCGGCGACAGACAAGAGACCCAGTACTTC	CASSLLGDRQETQYF
TRBV5-1	TRBJ2-5	.	.	TGCGCCAGCTGGTATGGGGTGATGGGAGAGACCCAGTACTTC	CASWYGVMGETQYF
TRBV7-9	TRBJ2-7	TRBD2	.	TGTGCCAGCAGCTCTACCCAGGGACTAGCTGGCGAGCAGTACTTC	CASSSTQGLAGEQYF
TRBV13	TRBJ2-2	.	.	TGTGCCAGCAGCTTAGTCTTAGGACATACTAAGACCACCGGGGAGCTGTTTTTT	CASSLVLGHTKTTGELFF
TRBV6-1	TRBJ1-2	TRBD1	.	TGTGCCAGCAGTGAGCAGGGGGGCTATGGCTACACCTTC	CASSEQGGYGYTF
TRBV7-9	TRBJ1-2	.	few	TGTGCCAGCAGCCCGCGAGGAGTGGCGAACTATGGCTACACCTTC	CASSPRGVANYGYTF
TRBV27	TRBJ1-5	TRBD1	.	TGTGCCAGCAGGAGAGACGGACAGGGTCCTTATAGCAATCAGCCCCAGCATTTT	CASRRDGQGPYSNQPQHF
TRBV6-1	TRBJ2-1	TRBD2	.	TGTGCCAGCAGGCCTAGCGGGGCCCACAATGAGCAGTTCTTC	CASRPSGAHNEQFF
TRBV29-1	TRBJ2-2	.	.	TGCAGCGGCTACAGGGCCGGGGAGCTGTTTTTT	CSGYRAGELFF
TRBV28	TRBJ2-7	TRBD1	few	TGTGCCAGCATCCCGGACAGGGGCGAGCAGTACTTC	CASIPDRGEQYF
TRBV9	TRBJ2-5	.	.	TGTGCCAGCAGCGCGGACATAGAGACCCAGTACTTC	CASSADIETQYF
TRBV5-4	TRBJ2-1	TRBD2	few	TGTGCCAGCAGCATTGATGGGACTAGCGGAAATGAGCAGTTCTTC	CASSIDGTSGNEQFF
TRBV19	TRBJ1-1	TRBD1	.	TGTGCCAGTAGTATAAGACAGGGGAACACTGAAGCTTTCTTT	CASSIRQGNTEAFF
TRBV25-1	TRBJ1-5	.	.	TGTGCCAGCAGTGAACTTCGGCAGCCCCAGCATTTT	CASSELRQPQHF
TRBV11-1	TRBJ2-3	TRBD1	.	TGTGCCAGCAGCTTAAGTCAGGGGGCAAGAGATACGCAGTATTTT	CASSLSQGARDTQYF
TRBV5-1	TRBJ2-2	TRBD2	.	TGCGCCAGCAGCCCCCAGGGACTAACCGGGGAGCTGTTTTTT	CASSPQGLTGELFF
TRBV9	TRBJ2-1	.	few	TGTGCCAGCAGCGTAGAAGCGGACAACTGGCTTTACAATGAGCAGTTCTTC	CASSVEADNWLYNEQFF
TRBV27	TRBJ1-1	.	few	TGTGCCAGCAGTTTTGGGGGTTTGGGTAGTACTGAAGCTTTCTTT	CASSFGGLGSTEAFF
TRBV5-1	TRBJ2-3	TRBD1	few	TGCGCCAGCAGCTTATGGACAGGGTCCACAGATACGCAGTATTTT	CASSLWTGSTDTQYF
TRBV18	TRBJ2-3	TRBD2	.	TGTGCCAGCTCCCGACTAGCGGGAGATTCAAATACGCAGTATTTT	CASSRLAGDSNTQYF
TRBV28	TRBJ2-7	.	.	TGTGCCAGCAGATGGACAGACTACGAGCAGTACTTC	CASRWTDYEQYF
TRBV6-5	TRBJ2-5	.	.	TGTGCCAGCAGTCGGACCCAAAACGGACCAGAGACCCAGTACTTC	CASSRTQNGPETQYF
TRBV7-2	TRBJ2-5	TRBD2	.	TGTGCCAGCAGCTTAGAGGCTAGCGGGAGTTACGGGGAGACCCAGTACTTC	CASSLEASGSYGETQYF
TRBV5-1	TRBJ2-7	.	once	TGCGCCAGCACGTCGGAAAGCTCCTACGAGCAGTACTTC	CASTSESSYEQYF
TRBV11-2	TRBJ2-3	TRBD2	few	TGTGCCAGCAGCCGCGCCGCCCTTCTGGCGGGGGTTTTCTCAGATACGCAGTATTTT	CASSRAALLAGVFSDTQYF
TRBV6-6	TRBJ2-7	.	.	TGTGCCAGCAGCCCCCCACGTGGGACCCTCTACGAGCAGTACTTC	CASSPPRGTLYEQYF
TRBV28	TRBJ2-3	TRBD2	.	TGTGCCAGCAGCAGTAGCGGGAACCAGCGCACAGATACGCAGTATTTT	CASSSSGNQRTDTQYF
TRBV7-3	TRBJ2-3	TRBD1	.	TGTGCCAGCAGCTTCCGGGACAGGGTCACAGATACGCAGTATTTT	CASSFRDRVTDTQYF
TRBV10-3	TRBJ2-2	.	.	TGTGCCATCAGTGACAAGGGGGCGAACACCGGGGAGCTGTTTTTT	CAISDKGANTGELFF
TRBV11-2	TRBJ2-7	TRBD2	.	TGTGCCAGCAGCTTTGGTTCGGGAGGAATCTCCTACGAGCAGTACTTC	CASSFGSGGISYEQYF
TRBV13	TRBJ2-2	.	once	TGTGCCAGCAGCTTAGATCCCGGGGAGCTGTTTTTT	CASSLDPGELFF
TRBV30	TRBJ2-1	.	.	TGTGCCTGGAGTCGGCAGGACCCGCAGTTCTTC	CAWSRQDPQFF
TRBV9	TRBJ2-1	.	.	TGTGCCAGCAGCCCCGGAGGGGGGAGCGGTTTATACAATGAGCAGTTCTTC	CASSPGGGSGLYNEQFF
TRBV28	TRBJ2-7	.	.	TGTGCCAGCAGCTTAGACTCGAGCTCCTACGAGCAGTACTTC	CASSLDSSSYEQYF
TRBV7-9	TRBJ2-2	.	.	TGTGCCAGCAGCTTGATTGTAGGGGCCGGGGAGCTGTTTTTT	CASSLIVGAGELFF
TRBV19	TRBJ2-1	.	few	TGTGCCAGTAGTATGTTACAGGGAAGGCAGTTCTTC	CASSMLQGRQFF
TRBV19	TRBJ2-1	.	.	TGTGCCAGTAGTAATAGCGGATACTCCTACAATGAGCAGTTCTTC	CASSNSGYSYNEQFF
TRBV7-9	TRBJ1-1	TRBD1	many	TGTGCCAGCAGCTTCGACAGGGTCACTGAAGCTTTCTTT	CASSFDRVTEAFF
TRBV27	TRBJ1-1	.	.	TGTACCAGCAAGGCCGTAACGGGCACTGAAGCTTTCTTT	CTSKAVTGTEAFF
TRBV19	TRBJ2-1	.	.	TGTGCCAGTAGTATCGCCGGGGCCAGCTCCTACAATGAGCAGTTCTTC	CASSIAGASSYNEQFF
TRBV7-2	TRBJ1-4	TRBD1	.	TGTGCCAGCAGCTTAGGACAGGGCAAGGAAAAACTGTTTTTT	CASSLGQGKEKLFF
TRBV5-6	TRBJ1-2	.	.	TGTGCCAGCAGCTTGAAGTACAGCACCTATGGCTACACCTTC	CASSLKYSTYGYTF
TRBV29-1	TRBJ2-1	.	.	TGCAGCGTTGAAGCGGTGGCAGTTTACAATGAGCAGTTCTTC	CSVEAVAVYNEQFF
TRBV19	TRBJ2-7	TRBD2	.	TGTGCCAGTAGCCTTAGCGGGAGGGACGAGCAGTACTTC	CASSLSGRDEQYF
TRBV19	TRBJ1-2	.	.	TGTGCCAGTAGTATAGATCTCGGACAAGCAAGGTATGGCTACACCTTC	CASSIDLGQARYGYTF
TRBV20-1	TRBJ2-1	.	.	TGCAGTGCCACCGACTCGGAGCAGTTCTTC	CSATDSEQFF
TRBV10-3	TRBJ2-5	TRBD2	.	TGTGCCATCAGTGTGATAGCTAGCGGGAGTGGGGAGACCCAGTACTTC	CAISVIASGSGETQYF
TRBV7-2	TRBJ1-1	.	.	TGTGCCAGCAGCTTAGCGGGCTCCCACACTGAAGCTTTCTTT	CASSLAGSHTEAFF
TRBV30	TRBJ2-4	TRBD1	few	TGTGCCTGGAGTCCGGGACAGGGGACAAACATTCAGTACTTC	CAWSPGQGTNIQYF
TRBV5-1	TRBJ2-1	.	few	TGCGCCAGCAGCTTGGCCAGGGTCGGACCAACCTACAATGAGCAGTTCTTC	CASSLARVGPTYNEQFF
TRBV6-6	TRBJ1-5	TRBD1	.	TGTGCCAGCAGTTACTCACAGGGGCAGGGCAATCAGCCCCAGCATTTT	CASSYSQGQGNQPQHF